This is a list of T cell receptor beta chains from one sample in a study of cytomegalovirus exposure and HLA in healthy donors. Sequenced by immunoSEQ multiplex PCR; TCRdb stores in-frame clones only, minus some. Found here are 150,000 to 200,000 clones, 86% of them singletons; the top ten hold roughly 1.6%. The sequenced sample consisted of PBMCs. These receptors were collected from a woman under 30 in good health and CMV-seronegative. Both conserved end residues are part of each CDR3. The D gene is left open where the match is weak. The size of a clone is reported for some rows only, either as once, few or many, or as a class for expanded clones.

clone size: -
CDR3 length: 14
V gene: TRBV21-1
J gene: TRBJ1-2
D gene: -
CDR3 protein: CASSKGRPPHGYTF
CDR3 DNA: TGTGCCAGCAGCAAAGGGAGGCCCCCTCATGGCTACACCTTC

clone size: -
CDR3 length: 15
V gene: TRBV6-1
J gene: TRBJ1-2
D gene: -
CDR3 protein: CASSRDSSEGYGYTF
CDR3 DNA: TGTGCCAGCAGTCGCGACTCCTCGGAAGGCTATGGCTACACCTTC

clone size: -
CDR3 length: 19
V gene: TRBV4-1
J gene: TRBJ2-6
D gene: -
CDR3 protein: CASSLLHDSPNFGANVLTF
CDR3 DNA: TGCGCCAGCAGCCTTCTCCACGACAGCCCCAATTTTGGGGCCAACGTCCTGACTTTC

clone size: -
CDR3 length: 13
V gene: TRBV6-6
J gene: TRBJ2-1
D gene: -
CDR3 protein: CASTPGLVNEQFF
CDR3 DNA: TGTGCCAGCACTCCAGGATTAGTAAATGAGCAGTTCTTC

clone size: -
CDR3 length: 13
V gene: TRBV19
J gene: TRBJ2-7
D gene: -
CDR3 protein: CASSPGNSYEQYF
CDR3 DNA: TGTGCCAGTAGCCCCGGGAATTCCTACGAGCAGTACTTC

clone size: once
CDR3 length: 18
V gene: TRBV19
J gene: TRBJ1-4
D gene: TRBD1
CDR3 protein: CASSISPGQGAYLEKLFF
CDR3 DNA: TGTGCCAGTAGTATAAGCCCGGGACAGGGGGCGTATCTTGAAAAACTGTTTTTT

clone size: once
CDR3 length: 13
V gene: TRBV14
J gene: TRBJ2-3
D gene: -
CDR3 protein: CASSQVYTDTQYF
CDR3 DNA: TGTGCCAGCAGCCAAGTTTACACAGATACGCAGTATTTT

clone size: -
CDR3 length: 14
V gene: TRBV4-1
J gene: TRBJ2-5
D gene: -
CDR3 protein: CASSQGLPQETQYF
CDR3 DNA: TGCGCCAGCAGCCAGGGACTCCCCCAAGAGACCCAGTACTTC

clone size: -
CDR3 length: 13
V gene: TRBV6-6
J gene: TRBJ1-1
D gene: -
CDR3 protein: CASVPSLNTEAFF
CDR3 DNA: TGTGCCAGCGTCCCTTCCCTGAACACTGAAGCTTTCTTT

clone size: few
CDR3 length: 14
V gene: TRBV2
J gene: TRBJ1-4
D gene: -
CDR3 protein: CASSDTGSRRELFF
CDR3 DNA: TGTGCCAGCAGTGATACCGGGAGCCGTAGAGAACTGTTTTTT

clone size: -
CDR3 length: 15
V gene: TRBV11-2
J gene: TRBJ1-1
D gene: -
CDR3 protein: CASSLNLGRRTEAFF
CDR3 DNA: TGTGCCAGCAGCTTAAATTTGGGGAGGAGGACTGAAGCTTTCTTT

clone size: once
CDR3 length: 14
V gene: TRBV5-1
J gene: TRBJ2-2
D gene: -
CDR3 protein: CASSLRQYTGELFF
CDR3 DNA: TGCGCCAGCAGCTTAAGACAGTACACCGGGGAGCTGTTTTTT

clone size: -
CDR3 length: 15
V gene: TRBV27
J gene: TRBJ1-1
D gene: -
CDR3 protein: CASSLSGGPNTEAFF
CDR3 DNA: TGTGCCAGCAGTTTATCGGGGGGGCCAAACACTGAAGCTTTCTTT

clone size: -
CDR3 length: 15
V gene: TRBV5-1
J gene: TRBJ2-5
D gene: TRBD2
CDR3 protein: CASCGTSCFQETQYF
CDR3 DNA: TGCGCCAGCTGCGGGACTAGCTGTTTTCAAGAGACCCAGTACTTC

clone size: -
CDR3 length: 17
V gene: TRBV2
J gene: TRBJ2-5
D gene: -
CDR3 protein: CASRKEIFLVGQETQYF
CDR3 DNA: TGTGCCAGCAGGAAGGAGATCTTCCTAGTTGGCCAAGAGACCCAGTACTTC

clone size: few
CDR3 length: 13
V gene: TRBV15
J gene: TRBJ2-7
D gene: -
CDR3 protein: CATSRDSSFEQYF
CDR3 DNA: TGTGCCACCAGCAGAGATAGCAGCTTCGAGCAGTACTTC

clone size: -
CDR3 length: 14
V gene: TRBV12-5
J gene: TRBJ2-2
D gene: -
CDR3 protein: CASDNQGTTGELFF
CDR3 DNA: TGTGCTAGTGATAATCAGGGTACCACCGGGGAGCTGTTTTTT

clone size: few
CDR3 length: 12
V gene: TRBV2
J gene: TRBJ2-7
D gene: -
CDR3 protein: CASRQSSYEQYF
CDR3 DNA: TGTGCCAGCAGACAGAGCTCCTACGAGCAGTACTTC

clone size: -
CDR3 length: 17
V gene: TRBV5-5
J gene: TRBJ2-1
D gene: -
CDR3 protein: CASSPPPAQGSYNEQFF
CDR3 DNA: TGTGCCAGCAGCCCACCCCCTGCACAGGGATCCTACAATGAGCAGTTCTTC

clone size: -
CDR3 length: 14
V gene: TRBV30
J gene: TRBJ1-5
D gene: TRBD1
CDR3 protein: CAWRGGTGRQPQHF
CDR3 DNA: TGTGCCTGGAGGGGAGGGACAGGGAGACAGCCCCAGCATTTT

clone size: -
CDR3 length: 17
V gene: TRBV5-1
J gene: TRBJ2-1
D gene: TRBD1
CDR3 protein: CASSTDREHEFYNEQFF
CDR3 DNA: TGCGCCAGCAGCACCGACAGGGAACACGAATTCTACAATGAGCAGTTCTTC

clone size: -
CDR3 length: 18
V gene: TRBV4-1
J gene: TRBJ2-7
D gene: -
CDR3 protein: CASSSTADPRRSTYEQYF
CDR3 DNA: TGCGCCAGCAGCTCGACAGCAGACCCACGTCGATCTACCTACGAGCAGTACTTC